The 19 T cell receptor beta chains reported below all come from one sample, sequenced in a study of tumor and adjacent non-tumor tissue in lung cancer. The template was RNA from unsorted bulk tissue. Distant lung tissue was collected more than 3 cm away from the tumor edge. TCRbeta libraries were built with three rounds of nested PCR, modified from ARM-PCR. TCRdb processed the multiplex PCR reads anew with MiXCR; each CDR3 protein has one entry. The data hold some 95,000 distinct CDR3 sequences, with 80% observed a single time. Sequencing used distant non-tumor lung tissue. These receptors came from a man in his 60s with small cell lung cancer.

As regards this clonotype: Since the CDR3 does not end with the conserved phenylalanine or tryptophan, this likely comes from a read error. The V and J genes are TRBV6-1 and TRBJ2-5; D may be TRBD2 (6 bases). Trimming removed 2 bases from V and 5 bases from J, with 18 bases in between. Germline assignment: CDR1 MNHNS and CDR2 SASEGT. The CDR3 runs to 16 residues. The CDR3 protein is CASSESGGIGPETQYL. Written as DNA, the CDR3 is TGTGCCAGCAGTGAATCGGGCGGGATAGGTCCGGAGACCCAGTACCTC.

As regards this clonotype: It is likely a read error, because the conserved phenylalanine at the end of the CDR3 is missing. The chain links TRBV11-1 to TRBJ1-1; 9 nucleotides align to TRBD1. Germline V lookup: CDR1 SGHAT, CDR2 FQDESV (reference sequence). The CDR3 is 15 amino acids. CDR3 nucleotides: TGTGCTAGCAGCTTAGGGGACAGGGAGCGTCCTGAAGCTTTCTTG. Its protein is CASSLGDRERPEAFL.

This clonotype was detected only once. The rearrangement uses TRBV6-1 and TRBJ2-2; D is perhaps TRBD2 (5 bases). Germline assignment: CDR1 MNHNS and CDR2 SASEGT. The CDR3 has 15 amino acids. The germline V and J ends were trimmed by 6 bases and 3 bases, with 14 bases remaining between them. CDR3 sequence: CASSPGKFDTGELFF. CDR3 DNA: TGTGCCAGCAGCCCGGGGAAGTTCGACACCGGGGAGCTGTTTTTT.

This clonotype occurred many times. This sequence joins TRBV29-1 and TRBJ2-1, with TRBD1 matching 8 bases. The CDR3 is 14 amino acids. Germline lookup yields CDR1 SQVTM and CDR2 ANQGSEA. The J segment lost 9 bases and the V segment lost 3 bases, leaving 10 bases of the junction unmatched. CDR3 region: CSVETRGRLGEQFF. The DNA for the CDR3 is TGCAGCGTTGAGACCAGGGGGCGTTTAGGTGAGCAGTTCTTC.

In regard to this clonotype: The germline gene is not matched at one end of the junction; a read error may be the cause. The V call is TRBV4-1, the J call TRBJ1-5; tentative D call: TRBD1 (6 bases). Germline CDR1 MGHRA, CDR2 YSYEKL. The CDR3 spans 16 residues. The CDR3 nucleotides are TGCGCCAGCAACCAAGATCGGGGGGGGCGCGATCAGCCCCAGCATTTT. Protein product: CASNQDRGGRDQPQHF.

With regard to this clonotype: A single base separates this from a much larger clone, so it may be a read error. The genes are TRBV28 and TRBJ1-5, with TRBD1 matching 8 bases. CDR3 length equals 16 residues. Germline CDR1 reads MDHEN; CDR2 reads SYDVKM. As DNA, the CDR3 is TGTGCCAGCAGACAGGGGGAAGTCTATAGCAATCTGCCCCAGCATTTT. Residues: CASRQGEVYSNLPQHF.

With regard to this clonotype: Relative to the germline gene, one junction end is altered; a read error may explain this. The CDR3: CASKLVGDDGGERFF. For the CDR3, the DNA is TGTGCCAGCAAACTAGTCGGAGATGATGGCGGGGAGCGGTTTTTT. J is TRBJ2-2 and V is TRBV4-2; the D gene is possibly TRBD2 (6 bases). Germline CDR1 LGHNA, CDR2 YNFKEQ. The CDR3 is made up of 15 amino acids.

To note about this clonotype: The junction and the germline gene differ at one end; a read error may be behind it. J is TRBJ1-1 and V is TRBV11-1, with no clear D. The CDR3 is 13 amino acids. Germline loops: CDR1 SGHAT, CDR2 FQDESV (reference sequence). The CDR3: CASSQERFTEALF. DNA of the CDR3: TGTGCCAGCAGCCAGGAACGGTTCACTGAAGCTCTCTTT.

Regarding this clonotype: Since the CDR3 does not end with the conserved phenylalanine or tryptophan, this likely comes from a read error. The chain joins TRBV6-1 to TRBJ1-1; D remains ambiguous. The CDR3 spans 14 residues. Germline lookup yields CDR1 MNHNS and CDR2 SASEGT. The CDR3 is CDSSEWPGETEAFV. CDR3 in DNA: TGTGACAGCAGTGAATGGCCCGGAGAGACTGAAGCTTTCGTT.

The rearrangement links TRBV6-1 to TRBJ2-3, with 9 bases lining up with TRBD1. Germline-derived CDR1 and CDR2 are MNHNS and SASEGT. The CDR3 loop spans 14 amino acids. Losses at the gene ends were 11 bases for V and 6 bases for J; bases not matched to a gene: 12. The CDR3 region is CAGSDRGGVDTQYF. CDR3 in DNA: TGTGCCGGAAGTGACAGGGGGGGTGTGGATACGCAGTATTTT.

Notes on this clonotype: The conserved final phenylalanine or tryptophan is absent from the CDR3, which likely points to a read error. Because the CDR3's place on the DNA is in doubt, the DNA is left out and the CDR3 is given as listed by TCRdb. V is TRBV6-5 and J is TRBJ2-6. The CDR3 spans 17 amino acids, including both terminal residues. Germline V gene sequence: CDR1 MNHEY, CDR2 SVGAGI. CDR3 sequence: CASKVGFTQPGANVLSL.

This clonotype was picked up many times. The CDR3: CASTHSWDTQYF. The CDR3 bases are TGTGCCAGCACCCATAGCTGGGATACGCAGTATTTT. The chain links TRBV28 to TRBJ2-3; D is ambiguous. The CDR3 covers 12 residues. CDR1 is MDHEN and CDR2 is SYDVKM in the germline V gene. V gave up 7 bases and J gave up 6 bases, with 11 bases separating them.

This chain uses TRBV12-3 or TRBV12-4 with TRBJ1-1, with 8 bases matching TRBD1. The CDR3 runs 14 residues. The ends lost 9 bases at V and 6 bases at J; junction bases unmatched: 12. CDR3 coding DNA: TGTGCCAGTACCAAGGCAGGGGGCGCATCTGAAGCTTTCTTT. Translation: CASTKAGGASEAFF.

To note about this clonotype: The junction does not match germline at one end; this may be a read error. The CDR3 reads CSVGENSEANVLTF. The CDR3 DNA sequence: TGCAGCGTCGGTGAAAACTCTGAGGCCAACGTCCTGACTTTC. The chain recombines TRBV29-1 with TRBJ2-6; the D is unclear. Looked up from germline, CDR1 is SQVTM and CDR2 is ANQGSEA. The CDR3 totals 14 residues.

The chain combines TRBV11-1 with TRBJ2-1, with 9 bases identical to TRBD2. Germline CDR1 reads SGHAT; CDR2 reads FQDESV (reference sequence). V lost 1 base, J lost 7 bases, and 14 bases stayed unmatched. This CDR3 has 18 residues. The CDR3 region is CASSLEWRISGSGNEQFF. For the CDR3, the DNA is TGTGCCAGCAGCTTAGAATGGAGGATTAGCGGGAGTGGTAATGAGCAGTTCTTC. Supplemented by reference TRBV11-1 and TRBJ2-1, the full variable domain reads EAEVAQSPRYKITEKSQAVAFWCDPISGHATLYWYRQILGQGPELLVQFQDESVVDDSQLPKDRFSAERLKGVDSTLKIQPAELGDSAMYLCASSLEWRISGSGNEQFFGPGTRLTVL.

The V gene is TRBV7-9, the J gene TRBJ2-5; 12 bases are a match to TRBD2. Germline CDR1 is SEHNR and CDR2 is FQNEAQ (reference sequence). The CDR3 runs 16 residues. V gave up 4 bases and J gave up 3 bases; unmatched junction bases: 6. The CDR3 coding sequence is TGTGCCAGCAGCTCAGGACTAGCGGGATGGGAAGAGACCCAGTACTTC. The encoded protein is CASSSGLAGWEETQYF.

Turning to this clonotype: One junction end does not reproduce the germline sequence, and a read error may be involved. The chain joins TRBV11-1 to TRBJ2-2; D tentatively fits TRBD1 or TRBD2 (5 bases each). Germline V lookup: CDR1 SGHAT, CDR2 FQDESV (reference sequence). The CDR3 spans 13 residues. The CDR3 loop is CASSPGRDGELLF. CDR3 DNA: TGTGCCAGCAGCCCGGGACGGGACGGGGAGCTGTTATTT.

Regarding this clonotype: The junction and the germline gene differ at one end; a read error may be behind it. The rearrangement links TRBV19 to TRBJ1-2; D is undetermined. Germline CDR1 is LNHDA and CDR2 is SQIVND (reference sequence). The CDR3 length is 11 residues. The CDR3 nucleotides read TGTGCCAGTAGTACTAACTGTGGCTACACCTTC. Amino acids: CASSTNCGYTF.

This clonotype appeared a single time. One junction end disagrees with the germline gene, perhaps due to a read error. The rearrangement links TRBV4-2 to TRBJ2-2; D unresolved. The V gene's germline CDR1 is LGHNA and CDR2 YNFKEQ. The CDR3 extends over 16 amino acids. CDR3 nucleotide sequence: TGTGCTAGCAACCAAGATCTGAGAGCCAACGCCGGGGAGCTGTTTTTT. This sequence encodes CASNQDLRANAGELFF.